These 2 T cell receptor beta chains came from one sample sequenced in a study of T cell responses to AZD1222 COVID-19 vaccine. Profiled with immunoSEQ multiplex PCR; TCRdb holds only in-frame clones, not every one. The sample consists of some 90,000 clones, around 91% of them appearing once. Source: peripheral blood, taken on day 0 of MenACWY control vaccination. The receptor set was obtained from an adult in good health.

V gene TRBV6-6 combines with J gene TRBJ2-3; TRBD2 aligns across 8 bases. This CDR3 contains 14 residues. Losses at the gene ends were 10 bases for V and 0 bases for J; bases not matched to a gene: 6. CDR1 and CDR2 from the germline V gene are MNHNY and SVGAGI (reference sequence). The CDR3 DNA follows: TGTGCCACAAAAAAGCGGGGGAGCACAGATACGCAGTATTTT. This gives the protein CATKKRGSTDTQYF.

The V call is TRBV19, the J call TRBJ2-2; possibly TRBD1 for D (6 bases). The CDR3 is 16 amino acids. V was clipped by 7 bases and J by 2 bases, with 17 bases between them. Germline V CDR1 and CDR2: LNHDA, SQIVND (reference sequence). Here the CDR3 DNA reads TGTGCCAGTATCCCCCGGACGGACAGTAACACCGGGGAGCTGTTTTTT. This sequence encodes CASIPRTDSNTGELFF. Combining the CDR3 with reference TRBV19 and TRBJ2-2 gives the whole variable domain DGGITQSPKYLFRKEGQNVTLSCEQNLNHDAMYWYRQDPGQGLRLIYYSQIVNDFQKGDIAEGYSVSREKKESFPLTVTSAQKNPTAFYLCASIPRTDSNTGELFFGEGSRLTVL.